Below, one T cell receptor (beta chain) is given with its context. These data belong to a study of CD8+CD57+ T cells in acquired aplastic anemia. According to the study, genomic DNA was the template for TCR beta VDJ and CDR3 profiling. TCRdb called the reads again in MiXCR, with one record for every CDR3 protein. The data contain 200,000 or so distinct CDR3 sequences, over 40% of them singletons. V lost 4 bases, J lost 2 bases, and 3 bases lay in between. Germline V CDR1 and CDR2: SQVTM, ANQGSEA. This CDR3 has 11 amino acids. All sequencing subjects had displayed CD8+CD57+ cell expansion on flow cytometry. The diagnosis in all patients was severe acquired aplastic anemia.

The specimen was sorted CD4+, CD8+, or CD8+CD57+ T cells (not recorded which) from PBMCs. The chain carries TRBV29-1 and TRBJ1-3; the D is unclear. This TCR derives from a human donor with aplastic anemia. The CDR3 DNA sequence: TGCAGCGTTGGCGCTGGAAACACCATATATTTT. It specifies CSVGAGNTIYF. Full variable domain (rest looked up from reference TRBV29-1 and TRBJ1-3): SAVISQKPSRDICQRGTSLTIQCQVDSQVTMMFWYRQQPGQSLTLIATANQGSEATYESGFVIDKFPISRPNLTFSTLTVSNMSPEDSSIYLCSVGAGNTIYFGEGSWLTVV.